This entry lists 27 T cell receptor beta chains sequenced from one sample in a study of T cell clones after liver transplantation. Method: immunoSEQ multiplex PCR; TCRdb's copy keeps in-frame clones and lacks some. This sample carries about 15,000 clones, around 90% of them seen once, and the ten largest clones take around 45%. The sequencing used CD8+ T cells from blood, collected before liver transplant. The receptors come from a human donor who received a liver transplant.

The CDR3 is CAREGLAGDYEQYF. CDR3 DNA: TGTGCCAGAGAGGGACTAGCGGGAGACTACGAGCAGTACTTC. The chain employs TRBV2 and TRBJ2-7, with 14 positions matching TRBD2. There are 14 residues in the CDR3. Losses at the gene ends were 9 bases for V and 3 bases for J; bases not matched to a gene: 4. Germline CDR1 is SNHLY and CDR2 is FYNNEI.

The V and J genes are TRBV9 and TRBJ2-5; 8 bases align to TRBD1. Looked up from germline, CDR1 is SGDLS and CDR2 is YYNGEE. Unmatched junction bases numbered 9, after V lost 4 bases and J lost 4 bases. The CDR3 extends over 15 amino acids. The CDR3 nucleotides read TGTGCCAGCAGCACCAGGGGGCGCCTTGGAGAGACCCAGTACTTC. Translated: CASSTRGRLGETQYF.

The chain carries TRBV7-6 and TRBJ2-3; possible D gene TRBD2, 6 bases. Per germline, CDR1 SGHVS and CDR2 FNYEAQ. V lost 11 bases, J lost 2 bases, and 17 bases lay in between. The CDR3 covers 14 residues. CDR3 loop: CASNWGVITDTQYF. The CDR3 DNA sequence: TGTGCCTCCAACTGGGGGGTAATCACAGATACGCAGTATTTT.

The rearrangement links TRBV27 to TRBJ2-1, with D maybe TRBD2 (5 bases). The CDR3 contains 15 residues. The V and J ends lost 5 bases and 3 bases respectively, with 14 bases between them. CDR1 and CDR2 from the germline V gene are MNHEY and SMNVEV (reference sequence). The CDR3 protein is CASSPYTAGYNEQFF. CDR3 nucleotides: TGTGCCAGCAGTCCATACACCGCGGGCTACAATGAGCAGTTCTTC.

This clone has just a few counts. The chain has TRBV9 and TRBJ2-7; TRBD2 might be the D (5 bases). The CDR3 length is 14 residues. The V gene's germline CDR1 is SGDLS and CDR2 YYNGEE. V was cut by 4 bases and J by 2 bases, with 13 bases left in between. The CDR3 region is CASSPGGSPYEQYF. In DNA, the CDR3 is TGTGCCAGCAGCCCCGGAGGTTCCCCCTACGAGCAGTACTTC. Using reference TRBV9 and TRBJ2-7 for the parts outside the CDR3, the full variable domain is DSGVTQTPKHLITATGQRVTLRCSPRSGDLSVYWYQQSLDQGLQFLIQYYNGEERAKGNILERFSAQQFPDLHSELNLSSLELGDSALYFCASSPGGSPYEQYFGPGTRLTVT.

The chain uses TRBV15 and TRBJ1-4; tentatively, D is TRBD1 (6 bases). The germline gives CDR1 LNHNV, CDR2 YYDKDF (reference sequence). The CDR3 consists of 15 residues. Deletions cut 1 base from V and 7 bases from J, with 13 bases between. The CDR3 reads CATSRVGTRSEKLFF. CDR3 nucleotides: TGTGCCACCAGCAGAGTCGGGACACGAAGTGAAAAACTGTTTTTT.

The chain has TRBV6-5 and TRBJ2-1; D remains ambiguous. Trimming took 0 bases from V and 10 from J, leaving 16 bases between them. Germline V gives CDR1 MNHEY, CDR2 SVGAGI. This CDR3 region has 15 residues. The CDR3 sequence is CASSYSGYRPSEQFF. The DNA for the CDR3 is TGTGCCAGCAGTTACTCAGGATATAGGCCGTCCGAGCAGTTCTTC.

The chain carries TRBV14 and TRBJ1-3; D is uncertain. The CDR3 loop spans 15 amino acids. The germline V gene has CDR1 SGHDN and CDR2 FVKESK. Between the trimmed V and J ends, which lost 0 bases and 3 bases, there was a span of 9 bases. CDR3: CASSQDGIYGNTIYF. As DNA, the CDR3 is TGTGCCAGCAGCCAAGACGGAATTTATGGAAACACCATATATTTT.

The gene calls are TRBV7-8 and TRBJ2-7, with no clear D. V was cut by 1 base and J by 4 bases, with 5 bases left in between. In germline, CDR1 is SGHVS, CDR2 FQNEAQ. The CDR3 covers 12 residues. CDR3 coding DNA: TGTGCCAGCAGCTTAGAAGTGTACGAGCAGTACTTC. Translated, it gives CASSLEVYEQYF.

The CDR3 spells CASSLRASARQETQYF. CDR3 bases: TGTGCCAGCAGTTTACGGGCTAGCGCCCGCCAAGAGACCCAGTACTTC. V gene TRBV27 combines with J gene TRBJ2-5; tentatively, D is TRBD2 (6 bases). The CDR3 is 16 amino acids. Trimming removed 2 bases from V and 1 base from J, with 14 bases in between. Per germline, CDR1 MNHEY and CDR2 SMNVEV (reference sequence).

This chain uses TRBV4-3 with TRBJ2-7; D possibly matches TRBD1 or TRBD2 (5 bases each). The length of the CDR3 is 13 residues. The ends were cut back, 3 bases at V and 2 bases at J, with 8 bases in the middle. The germline gives CDR1 LGHNA, CDR2 YSLEER. The CDR3 loop reads CASSQGRTYEQYF. In nucleotides, the CDR3 is TGCGCCAGCAGCCAGGGACGGACCTACGAGCAGTACTTC.

J is TRBJ2-6 and V is TRBV5-6; perhaps TRBD1 as D (5 bases). The V gene lost 0 bases and the J gene lost 2 bases, with 6 bases spanning the gap. The CDR3 has 15 amino acids. Germline lookup yields CDR1 SGHDT and CDR2 YYEEEE. In DNA, the CDR3 is TGTGCCAGCAGCTTGGAAGGGGCTGGGGCCAACGTCCTGACTTTC. Amino acid sequence: CASSLEGAGANVLTF.

The V and J genes are TRBV5-6 and TRBJ2-7; 14 bases are a match to TRBD2. The CDR3 consists of 18 residues. V lost 4 bases to trimming and J lost 3 bases; unmatched junction nucleotides: 12. The germline CDR1 and CDR2 sequences are SGHDT and YYEEEE. Written as DNA, the CDR3 is TGTGCCAGCAGCGTGGGACTAGCGGGAGTTGGTTGGGACTACGAGCAGTACTTC. It translates to CASSVGLAGVGWDYEQYF.

This clone was seen only a few times. The chain is built from TRBV7-9 and TRBJ2-7, with 11 bases matching TRBD1. The CDR3 is 15 residues long. The J segment lost 3 bases and the V segment lost 5 bases, leaving 6 bases of the junction unmatched. Germline assignment: CDR1 SEHNR and CDR2 FQNEAQ (reference sequence). The CDR3 nucleotides are TGTGCCAGCAGCCCCCGGGACAGGGGGGTCTACGAGCAGTACTTC. This encodes CASSPRDRGVYEQYF.

The chain recombines TRBV29-1 with TRBJ2-1; a possible D gene is TRBD2 (6 bases). Trimming stripped 4 bases from V and 3 bases from J, with 10 bases between. Germline CDR1 SQVTM, CDR2 ANQGSEA. The CDR3 has 13 residues. Written as DNA, the CDR3 is TGCAGCGTTGTCTTAGCGGACTACAATGAGCAGTTCTTC. Its translation: CSVVLADYNEQFF.

The genes are TRBV28 and TRBJ2-7; D may be TRBD2 (6 bases). Trimming shortened V by 1 base and J by 0 bases, and 13 bases separated the two germline ends. Germline V lookup: CDR1 MDHEN, CDR2 SYDVKM. The CDR3 extends over 16 amino acids. The CDR3: CASSLSWDSSSYEQYF. The CDR3 DNA follows: TGTGCCAGCAGTTTATCGTGGGACTCCTCCTCCTACGAGCAGTACTTC.

This chain connects TRBV15 to TRBJ2-5; TRBD1 matches at 10 bases. The CDR3 length is 16 residues. Looked up from germline, CDR1 is LNHNV and CDR2 is YYDKDF (reference sequence). V lost 1 base to trimming and J lost 5 bases; unmatched junction nucleotides: 7. The CDR3 DNA follows: TGTGCCACCAGCAGAGGCAGACAGGGGGCGCGGGAGACCCAGTACTTC. This gives the protein CATSRGRQGARETQYF.

The chain recombines TRBV9 with TRBJ2-7; no firm D call. Trimming stripped 4 bases from V and 4 bases from J, with 18 bases between. The CDR3 sequence is 15 residues long. Germline loops: CDR1 SGDLS, CDR2 YYNGEE. The CDR3 loop reads CASSPARQDPYEQYF. The CDR3 DNA reads as TGTGCCAGCAGCCCCGCTCGGCAGGATCCTTACGAGCAGTACTTC.

The J gene is TRBJ2-2, the V gene TRBV18; D perhaps matches TRBD1 (5 bases). The CDR3 runs to 14 residues. V lost 8 bases and J lost 1, with 11 bases in between. In germline, CDR1 is KGHSH, CDR2 LQKENI. The CDR3 DNA follows: TGTGCCAGCCCAGCCAGGGAGAACACCGGGGAGCTGTTTTTT. Protein product: CASPARENTGELFF.

V is TRBV4-3 and J is TRBJ1-1; D perhaps matches TRBD1 (5 bases). Germline loops: CDR1 LGHNA, CDR2 YSLEER. There are 16 residues in the CDR3. V lost 0 bases, J lost 5 bases, and 16 bases lay in between. CDR3 sequence reads: CASSQDTEGLGTEAFF. The DNA for the CDR3 is TGCGCCAGCAGCCAAGATACAGAGGGGCTAGGGACTGAAGCTTTCTTT.

The V gene is TRBV27, the J gene TRBJ2-3; unclear D gene. This CDR3 has 12 amino acids. CDR1 is MNHEY, CDR2 SMNVEV, per germline (reference sequence). Deletions cut 9 bases from V and 6 bases from J, with 13 bases between. CDR3 nucleotides: TGTGCCAGTTCCAGACGGTGGGATACGCAGTATTTT. Translation gives CASSRRWDTQYF.

The chain carries TRBV5-1 and TRBJ1-2; 7 positions match TRBD1. The germline V gene encodes CDR1 SGHRS and CDR2 YFSETQ. The CDR3 consists of 14 residues. Trimming took 5 bases from V and 3 from J; bases not matched to a gene: 7. The chain's CDR3 is CASSSAGTDYGYTF. The CDR3, as DNA: TGCGCCAGCAGTTCGGCCGGGACAGACTATGGCTACACCTTC.

The V call is TRBV6-9, the J call TRBJ2-7; D is ambiguous. V was clipped by 6 bases and J by 3 bases, with 15 bases between them. CDR1 is MNHGY and CDR2 is SVAAGI in the germline V gene. The CDR3 sequence is 14 residues long. The CDR3 here is CASRGPGWGYEQYF. The CDR3 DNA reads as TGTGCCAGCAGAGGACCGGGTTGGGGCTACGAGCAGTACTTC.

The chain couples TRBV27 to TRBJ2-6; 7 bases match TRBD2. The CDR3 runs 17 residues. J lost 0 bases, V lost 0 bases, and 2 bases had no gene match. Germline V lookup: CDR1 MNHEY, CDR2 SMNVEV (reference sequence). CDR3 in amino acids: CASSLSGGGSGANVLTF. DNA for the CDR3: TGTGCCAGCAGTTTATCTGGGGGGGGCTCTGGGGCCAACGTCCTGACTTTC.

The rearrangement joins TRBV28 to TRBJ2-7, with D maybe TRBD1 (5 bases). V lost 2 bases and J lost 3, with 8 bases in between. Germline V gene data show CDR1 as MDHEN and CDR2 as SYDVKM. There are 13 residues in the CDR3. CDR3 loop: CASSLRGYYEQYF. The CDR3 DNA reads TGTGCCAGCAGTTTAAGGGGCTACTACGAGCAGTACTTC. The whole variable domain, remainder taken from reference TRBV28 and TRBJ2-7, is DVKVTQSSRYLVKRTGEKVFLECVQDMDHENMFWYRQDPGLGLRLIYFSYDVKMKEKGDIPEGYSVSREKKERFSLILESASTNQTSMYLCASSLRGYYEQYFGPGTRLTVT.

The CDR3 loop reads CASSIDRERMNTEAFF. The CDR3 DNA reads as TGTGCCAGTAGTATCGACAGGGAGAGGATGAACACTGAAGCTTTCTTT. This chain links TRBV19 with TRBJ1-1; TRBD1 aligns across 7 bases. V lost 3 bases to trimming and J lost 0 bases; unmatched junction nucleotides: 7. Germline V gene sequence: CDR1 LNHDA, CDR2 SQIVND (reference sequence). CDR3 length: 16 residues.

This clone was detected only once. The V gene is TRBV6-5, the J gene TRBJ2-7; 7 bases are shared with TRBD1. This CDR3 is built from 15 residues. The germline CDR1 and CDR2 sequences are MNHEY and SVGAGI. With V trimmed by 6 bases and J by 0 bases, 8 bases remained unmatched. The CDR3 loop is CASRQQGWGSYEQYF. The CDR3 nucleotides are TGTGCCAGCAGACAACAGGGGTGGGGCTCCTACGAGCAGTACTTC.